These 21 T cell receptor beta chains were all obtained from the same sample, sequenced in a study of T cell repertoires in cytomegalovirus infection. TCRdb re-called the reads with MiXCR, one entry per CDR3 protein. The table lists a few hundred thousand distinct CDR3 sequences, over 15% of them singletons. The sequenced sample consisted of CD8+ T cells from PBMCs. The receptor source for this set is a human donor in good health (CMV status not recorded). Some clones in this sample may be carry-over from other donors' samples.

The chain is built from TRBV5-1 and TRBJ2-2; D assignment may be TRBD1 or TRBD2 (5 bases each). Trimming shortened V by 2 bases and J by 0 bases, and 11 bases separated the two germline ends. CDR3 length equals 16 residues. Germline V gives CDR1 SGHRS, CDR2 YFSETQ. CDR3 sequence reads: CASSFSGPTNTGELFF. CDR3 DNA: TGCGCCAGCAGCTTTTCGGGGCCTACGAACACCGGGGAGCTGTTTTTT.

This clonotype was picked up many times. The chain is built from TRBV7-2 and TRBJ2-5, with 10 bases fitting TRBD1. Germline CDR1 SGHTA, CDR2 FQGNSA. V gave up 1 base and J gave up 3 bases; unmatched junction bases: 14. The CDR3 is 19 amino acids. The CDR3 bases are TGTGCCAGCAGCTTAGTACCAGGGACAGGGGCCCGAATGGAAGAGACCCAGTACTTC. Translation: CASSLVPGTGARMEETQYF.

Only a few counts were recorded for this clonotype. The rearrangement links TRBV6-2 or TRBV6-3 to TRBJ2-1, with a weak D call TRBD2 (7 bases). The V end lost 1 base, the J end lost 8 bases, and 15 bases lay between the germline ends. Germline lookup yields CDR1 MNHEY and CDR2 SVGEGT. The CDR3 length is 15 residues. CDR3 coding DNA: TGTGCCAGCAGTTACTGGGAGGGGGGGGAGGATGAGCAGTTCTTC. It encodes CASSYWEGGEDEQFF.

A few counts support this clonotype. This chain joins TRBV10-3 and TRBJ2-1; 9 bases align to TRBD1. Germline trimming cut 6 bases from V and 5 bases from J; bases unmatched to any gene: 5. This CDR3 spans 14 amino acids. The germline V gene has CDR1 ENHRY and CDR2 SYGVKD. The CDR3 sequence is CAIRGTGMDNEQFF. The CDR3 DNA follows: TGTGCCATCAGGGGGACAGGGATGGACAATGAGCAGTTCTTC.

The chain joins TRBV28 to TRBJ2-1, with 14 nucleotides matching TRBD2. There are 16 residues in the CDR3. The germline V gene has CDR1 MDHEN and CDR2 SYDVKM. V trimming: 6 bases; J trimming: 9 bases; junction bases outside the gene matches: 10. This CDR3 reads CASREGTSGGMGEQFF. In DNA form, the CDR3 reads TGTGCCAGCAGGGAAGGGACTAGCGGGGGCATGGGTGAGCAGTTCTTC.

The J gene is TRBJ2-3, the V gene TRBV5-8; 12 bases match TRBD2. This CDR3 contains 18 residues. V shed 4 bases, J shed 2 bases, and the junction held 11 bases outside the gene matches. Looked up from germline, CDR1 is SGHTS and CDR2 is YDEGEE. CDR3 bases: TGTGCCAGCAGCCCTAGACTAGCGGGGGACGTTATCACAGATACGCAGTATTTT. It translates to CASSPRLAGDVITDTQYF.

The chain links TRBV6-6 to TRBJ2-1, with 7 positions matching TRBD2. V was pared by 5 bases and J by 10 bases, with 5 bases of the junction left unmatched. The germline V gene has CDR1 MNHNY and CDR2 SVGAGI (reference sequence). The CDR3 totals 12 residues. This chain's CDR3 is CASSARTREQFF. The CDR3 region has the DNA TGTGCCAGCAGTGCGAGGACTAGGGAGCAGTTCTTC.

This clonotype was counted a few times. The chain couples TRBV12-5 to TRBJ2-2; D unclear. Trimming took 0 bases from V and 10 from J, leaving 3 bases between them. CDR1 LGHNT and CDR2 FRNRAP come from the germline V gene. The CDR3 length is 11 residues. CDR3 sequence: CASGLVLELFF. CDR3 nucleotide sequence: TGTGCTAGTGGTTTGGTCCTGGAGCTGTTTTTT.

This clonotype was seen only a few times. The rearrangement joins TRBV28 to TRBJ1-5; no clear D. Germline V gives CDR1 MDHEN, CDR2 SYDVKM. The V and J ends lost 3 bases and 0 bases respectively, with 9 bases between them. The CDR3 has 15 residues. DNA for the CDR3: TGTGCCAGCAGTTTGGAGAGATTTAGCAATCAGCCCCAGCATTTT. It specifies CASSLERFSNQPQHF.

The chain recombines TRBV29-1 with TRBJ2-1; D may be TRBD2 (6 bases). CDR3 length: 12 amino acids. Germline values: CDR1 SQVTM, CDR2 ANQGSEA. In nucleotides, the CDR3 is TGCAACCGGCGGGGAACTTACAATGAGCAGTTCTTC. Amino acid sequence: CNRRGTYNEQFF.

CDR3 coding DNA: TGCAGTGCTAGCCCGTCGCGTCTAGCGGGGTTGAAGACCCAGTACTTC. It translates to CSASPSRLAGLKTQYF. The V and J genes are TRBV20-1 and TRBJ2-5, with TRBD2 matching over 9 bases. CDR3 length equals 16 residues. In germline, CDR1 is DFQATT, CDR2 SNEGSKA (reference sequence). Unmatched junction bases numbered 14, after V lost 3 bases and J lost 6 bases.

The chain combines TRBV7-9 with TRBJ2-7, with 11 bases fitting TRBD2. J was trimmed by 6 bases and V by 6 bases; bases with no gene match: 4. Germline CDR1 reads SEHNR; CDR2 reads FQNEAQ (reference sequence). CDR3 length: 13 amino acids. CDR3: CASRTGTSGEQYF. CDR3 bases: TGTGCCAGCAGGACCGGGACTAGCGGCGAGCAGTACTTC.

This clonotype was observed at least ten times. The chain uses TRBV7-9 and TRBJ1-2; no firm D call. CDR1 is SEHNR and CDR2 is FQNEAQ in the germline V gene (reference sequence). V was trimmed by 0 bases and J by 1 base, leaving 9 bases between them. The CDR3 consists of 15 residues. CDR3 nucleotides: TGTGCCAGCAGCTTAGCGCACGAGTTTAACTATGGCTACACCTTC. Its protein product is CASSLAHEFNYGYTF.

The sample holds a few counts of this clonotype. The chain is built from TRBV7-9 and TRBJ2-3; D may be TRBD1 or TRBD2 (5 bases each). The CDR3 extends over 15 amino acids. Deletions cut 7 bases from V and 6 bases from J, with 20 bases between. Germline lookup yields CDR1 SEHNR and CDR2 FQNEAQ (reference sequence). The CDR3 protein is CASTTPGPNADTQYF. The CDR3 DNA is TGTGCCAGCACCACTCCGGGACCCAACGCCGATACGCAGTATTTT.

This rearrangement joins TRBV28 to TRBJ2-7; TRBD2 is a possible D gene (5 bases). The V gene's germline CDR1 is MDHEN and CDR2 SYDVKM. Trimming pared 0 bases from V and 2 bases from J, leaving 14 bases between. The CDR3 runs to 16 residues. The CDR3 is CASSLWLASTTYEQYF. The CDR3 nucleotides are TGTGCCAGCAGTTTATGGCTAGCTAGTACGACCTACGAGCAGTACTTC.

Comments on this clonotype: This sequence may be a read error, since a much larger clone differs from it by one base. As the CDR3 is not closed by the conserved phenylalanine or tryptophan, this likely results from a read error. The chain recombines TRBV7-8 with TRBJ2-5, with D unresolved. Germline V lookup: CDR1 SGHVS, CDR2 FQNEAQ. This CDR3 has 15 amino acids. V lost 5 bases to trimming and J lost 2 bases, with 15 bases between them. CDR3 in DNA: TGTGCCAGCAGCGTCCTGGCTGGCCAACAAGAGACCCAGTACTCC. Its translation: CASSVLAGQQETQYS.

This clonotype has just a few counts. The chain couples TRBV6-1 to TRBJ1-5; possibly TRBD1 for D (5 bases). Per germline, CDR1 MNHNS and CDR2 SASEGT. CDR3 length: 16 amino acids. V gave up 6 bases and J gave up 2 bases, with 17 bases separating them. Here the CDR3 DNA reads TGTGCCAGCAGCCTAGAACAGGTCTGGGGCAATCAGCCCCAGCATTTT. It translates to CASSLEQVWGNQPQHF.

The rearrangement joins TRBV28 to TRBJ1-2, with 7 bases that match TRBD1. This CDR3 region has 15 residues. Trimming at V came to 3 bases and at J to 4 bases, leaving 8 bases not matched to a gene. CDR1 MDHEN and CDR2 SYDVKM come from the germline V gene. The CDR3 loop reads CASSLDRNQIYGYTF. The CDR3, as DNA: TGTGCCAGCAGTTTGGACAGGAATCAAATCTATGGCTACACCTTC.

The CDR3, as DNA: TGTGCCAGCAGCATTGACAGCCTTAACTATGGCTACACCTTC. Translation: CASSIDSLNYGYTF. The chain recombines TRBV9 with TRBJ1-2; tentative D call: TRBD1 (5 bases). The CDR3 is 14 amino acids. V shed 4 bases and J shed 1 base, with 11 bases lying between them. Looked up from germline, CDR1 is SGDLS and CDR2 is YYNGEE.

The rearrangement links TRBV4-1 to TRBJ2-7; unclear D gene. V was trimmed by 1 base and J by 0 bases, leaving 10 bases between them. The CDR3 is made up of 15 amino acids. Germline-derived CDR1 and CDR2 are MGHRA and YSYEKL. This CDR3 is CASSQAGTPSYEQYF. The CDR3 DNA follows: TGCGCCAGCAGCCAAGCGGGCACCCCCTCCTACGAGCAGTACTTC.

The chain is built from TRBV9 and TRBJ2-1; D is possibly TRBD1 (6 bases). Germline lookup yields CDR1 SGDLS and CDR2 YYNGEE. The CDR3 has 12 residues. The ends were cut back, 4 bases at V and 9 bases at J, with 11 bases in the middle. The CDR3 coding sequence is TGTGCCAGCAGCACTTCGGACAGTGAGCAGTTCTTC. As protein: CASSTSDSEQFF.